Sequencing of this T cell receptor (beta chain) was carried out in a study of control samples from healthy donors and cancer patients (dated by TCRdb to the early 2020s). Library creation used the immunoSEQ multiplex PCR assay. Imported from immuneACCESS, the table was reduced by TCRdb to in-frame sequences with V and J called. These copies leave out some clones; in studies compared against another copy, an unresolved V gene accounts for under half, and the cause of the remainder is not known. This sample has some 110,000 clones in its table, and about 93% of those were observed once. About 2.5% of the sample goes to the ten largest clones. With regard to this clone: Its antigen is unknown. No base quality values were provided; no much bigger clone lies one nucleotide off.

The junction shows trimming of 6 bases on V and 3 bases on J, plus 8 bases between the germline ends. Counted from cysteine to phenylalanine, this CDR3 has 12 amino acids. The DNA shown is the 36-base CDR3, in frame from base 1. This sequence uses TRBV12-3 or TRBV12-4 and TRBJ2-5, with no confidently assigned D gene. Sequencing used blood. The sequence was obtained from a man aged 25-45 years in good health. The DNA reads TGTGCCAGCAGCTTACACAAAGAGACCCAGTACTTC. It translates as CASSLHKETQYF.